This record covers a single TCR beta chain. Time point indicated: persistent/refractory GD, antithyroid drugs over 5 years with positive TRAb. PBMC-extracted RNA yielded the TCR library. This CDR3 comprises 15 residues. The trim removed 2 bases at V and 5 bases at J, leaving 4 bases unmatched. Germline V lookup: CDR1 MDHEN, CDR2 SYDVKM. Relying on iRepertoire HTBI primers and Arm-PCR of CDR3 regions, the team built TCR beta libraries. TCRdb analysed the multiplex PCR reads with MiXCR anew, one entry per CDR3 protein. This table has approximately 470,000 distinct CDR3 sequences, around 21% appearing once. The data are from a study of regulatory T cells in long-lasting Graves disease.

The V gene is TRBV28, the J gene TRBJ1-5; TRBD1 aligns across 9 bases. The receptor was isolated from a female donor with Graves disease. This material consisted of peripheral blood mononuclear cells (PBMCs), taken when the disease was refractory, from a patient treated with antithyroid drugs. The CDR3 nucleotides read TGTGCCAGCAGTTTACGACAGGGGGTACATCAGCCCCAGCATTTT. Translation: CASSLRQGVHQPQHF.